The following is a T cell receptor (beta chain) sequence with its context. Its antigen remains unknown. Separate from the approximately 670-subject first cohort, the 120-subject validation cohort was the one that the donors belonged to. The CDR3 contains 17 residues. Germline values: CDR1 MNHNS, CDR2 SASEGT. Trimming took off 4 bases at V and 3 bases at J, with 21 bases between the two ends. TCRdb's table, derived via immunoSEQ multiplex PCR, lists solely in-frame clones and lacks some. The repertoire holds some 160,000 clones, more than 75% seen once, with approximately 3.1% in the top ten. The data stem from a study of cytomegalovirus exposure and HLA in healthy donors. General study points: The classifier was said to identify cytomegalovirus status with high specificity and sensitivity. There were about 160 TCR beta chains listed as cytomegalovirus-associated. Three chains linked to CMV were shown in vitro to be specific for CMV antigens.

The chain uses TRBV6-1 and TRBJ1-2; tentative D call: TRBD1 (5 bases). The TCR sequence derives from a man aged 18 to 30 in good health and CMV-seronegative. What was sequenced was PBMCs. The CDR3, as DNA: TGTGCCAGCAGTGTGGAATTTTCGGCAGGGACTGACTATGGCTACACCTTC. Translated, it gives CASSVEFSAGTDYGYTF.